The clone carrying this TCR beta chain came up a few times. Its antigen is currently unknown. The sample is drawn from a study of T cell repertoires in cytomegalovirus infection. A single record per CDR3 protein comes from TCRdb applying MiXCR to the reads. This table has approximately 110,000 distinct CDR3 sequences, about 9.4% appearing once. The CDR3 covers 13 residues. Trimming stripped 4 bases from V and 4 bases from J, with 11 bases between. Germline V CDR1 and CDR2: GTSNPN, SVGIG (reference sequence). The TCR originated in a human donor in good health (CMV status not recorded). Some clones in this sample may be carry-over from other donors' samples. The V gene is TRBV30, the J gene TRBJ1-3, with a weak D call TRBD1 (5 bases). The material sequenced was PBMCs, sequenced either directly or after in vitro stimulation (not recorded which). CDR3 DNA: TGTGCCTGGATGGGGCAGGCCGGAAACACCATATATTTT. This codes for CAWMGQAGNTIYF.